This T cell receptor beta chain was sequenced in a study of shared clonotypes between healthy human individuals. The V gene's germline CDR1 is MNHEY and CDR2 SVGAGI. This CDR3 has 16 amino acids. The J segment lost 0 bases and the V segment lost 2 bases, leaving 0 bases of the junction unmatched. Donors comprised healthy HIV-negative adults lacking recent acute infections or vaccinations. Every one of the donors was a Caucasian adult that lived in Nashville, Tennessee. The data were produced by immunoSEQ multiplex PCR, yet TCRdb's version contains in-frame clones alone and is incomplete. This table holds about 2.3 million clones, just under 95% found once.

This TCR came from a man younger than 35 in good health. Some clones in this sample may be carry-over from other donors' samples. Input material: naive CD4+ T cells from PBMCs. Described subset: CD45RA+ positively selected. This chain joins TRBV6-5 and TRBJ2-6; the match to TRBD2 covers 8 bases. The CDR3 loop is CASSYAGGSGANVLTF. The DNA for the CDR3 is TGTGCCAGCAGTTACGCGGGGGGCTCTGGGGCCAACGTCCTGACTTTC.